This T cell receptor (beta chain) comes out of a study of T-cell reconstitution after alpha-beta-depleted transplantation in children. Preparation of the TCRbeta library was carried out with unique molecular identifiers. TCRdb passed the PCR reads through MiXCR, listing each CDR3 protein once. The data contain approximately 650,000 distinct CDR3 sequences, about 12% of them singletons. Study-wide results and limits: Alpha-beta T cells present about two months after transplant were reported to originate from several hundred expanded graft clones.

This clonotype has ten or more counts. Its antigen is not known. The germline V and J ends were trimmed by 1 base and 5 bases, with 4 bases remaining between them. Germline CDR1 and CDR2: SGHRS and YFSETQ. This CDR3 has 12 residues. The receptor was derived from a girl between 2 and 10 years old with congenital amegakaryocytic thrombocytopenia, due to receive a stem cell transplant. The V gene is TRBV5-1, the J gene TRBJ2-1; D is ambiguous. Here the sequenced sample was PBMCs, taken before TCRalphabeta/CD19-depleted stem cell transplant. The CDR3 nucleotides are TGCGCCAGCAGCTTGCATAACAATGAGCAGTTCTTC. This encodes CASSLHNNEQFF. Full variable domain (missing parts from reference TRBV5-1 and TRBJ2-1): KAGVTQTPRYLIKTRGQQVTLSCSPISGHRSVSWYQQTPGQGLQFLFEYFSETQRNKGNFPGRFSGRQFSNSRSEMNVSTLELGDSALYLCASSLHNNEQFFGPGTRLTVL.